These 10 T cell receptor beta chains were all obtained from the same sample, sequenced in a study of control samples from healthy donors and cancer patients. Assay used: immunoSEQ multiplex PCR; TCRdb lists only in-frame clones, some missing. The sample records tens of thousands of clones, 70% to 90% being singletons. Material: blood. These receptors came from a woman between 50 and 59 years old in good health.

J is TRBJ1-1 and V is TRBV6-6; D remains ambiguous. V was trimmed by 5 bases and J by 3 bases, leaving 10 bases between them. Germline lookup yields CDR1 MNHNY and CDR2 SVGAGI (reference sequence). The CDR3 runs to 13 residues. The CDR3, as DNA: TGTGCCAGCAGTCCTAGGTCCTACACTGAAGCTTTCTTT. The encoded protein is CASSPRSYTEAFF.

The J gene is TRBJ1-2, the V gene TRBV2; D is uncertain. This CDR3 has 11 amino acids. The ends were cut back, 7 bases at V and 2 bases at J, with 5 bases in the middle. From germline, CDR1 is SNHLY and CDR2 FYNNEI. CDR3: CASTVNYGYTF. In DNA, the CDR3 is TGTGCCAGCACCGTCAACTATGGCTACACCTTC.

The chain links TRBV20-1 to TRBJ2-7; 8 bases are a match to TRBD1. This CDR3 contains 13 residues. V was clipped by 3 bases and J by 7 bases; unmatched bases: 8. Germline loops: CDR1 DFQATT, CDR2 SNEGSKA (reference sequence). The chain's CDR3 is CSASKQGAREQYF. The DNA for the CDR3 is TGCAGTGCTAGTAAGCAGGGGGCGCGAGAGCAGTACTTC.

J is TRBJ2-7 and V is TRBV5-6, with a tentative D call TRBD2 (6 bases). Deletions cut 4 bases from V and 3 bases from J, with 17 bases between. The CDR3 sequence is 15 residues long. The germline V gene has CDR1 SGHDT and CDR2 YYEEEE. The CDR3: CASSTPGLGGYEQYF. The CDR3 bases are TGTGCCAGCAGCACGCCGGGACTGGGCGGCTACGAGCAGTACTTC.

This clone has only a few counts. The rearrangement uses TRBV6-5 and TRBJ1-2; possible D gene TRBD1, 5 bases. V shed 9 bases and J shed 8 bases, with 16 bases lying between them. The CDR3 length is 12 residues. Germline CDR1 is MNHEY and CDR2 is SVGAGI. For the CDR3, the DNA is TGTGCCAGTTCGACGGGGCGCTGGGGCTACACCTTC. Residues: CASSTGRWGYTF.

This clone was observed once. CDR3 nucleotides: TGTGCCAGCAGGACTAGCGGGGGGGCCCCCGATGAGCAGTTCTTC. This codes for CASRTSGGAPDEQFF. The gene calls are TRBV5-4 and TRBJ2-1, with 14 nucleotides matching TRBD2. J lost 8 bases, V lost 5 bases, and 6 bases had no gene match. The CDR3 has 15 amino acids. Looked up from germline, CDR1 is SGHNT and CDR2 is YYREEE (reference sequence).

The chain has TRBV5-4 and TRBJ1-2; D is unresolved. This CDR3 spans 14 amino acids. CDR1 is SGHNT, CDR2 YYREEE, per germline (reference sequence). Trimming removed 7 bases at V and 8 bases at J, with 21 bases between. Here the CDR3 DNA reads TGTGCCAGCTTAAGTGGTTCACGCAGAGAGGGCTACACCTTC. Translating it yields CASLSGSRREGYTF.

This rearrangement joins TRBV7-9 to TRBJ2-3, with 8 bases matching TRBD2. V lost 7 bases to trimming and J lost 5 bases; unmatched junction nucleotides: 11. The CDR3 has 15 amino acids. Germline V gene sequence: CDR1 SEHNR, CDR2 FQNEAQ (reference sequence). The CDR3 nucleotides read TGTGCCAGCACGCACAGGCTAGCGGGTAAAGATACGCAGTATTTT. Protein sequence: CASTHRLAGKDTQYF.

This clone was detected once. V gene TRBV5-1 combines with J gene TRBJ2-1; 16 bases line up with TRBD2. The CDR3 runs 18 residues. V was clipped by 4 bases and J by 6 bases; unmatched bases: 10. Germline CDR1 is SGHRS and CDR2 is YFSETQ. CDR3 loop: CASSPLPGLAGGANEQFF. The CDR3 DNA reads as TGCGCCAGCAGCCCACTCCCGGGACTAGCGGGGGGGGCCAATGAGCAGTTCTTC.

The CDR3 here is CASSRDNARSDTQYF. The CDR3 DNA follows: TGTGCCAGCAGCAGGGACAACGCCCGCTCAGATACGCAGTATTTT. The genes are TRBV21-1 and TRBJ2-3; the table calls TRBD1, which could not be checked here. TRBV21-1 is a pseudogene. The length of the CDR3 is 15 residues.